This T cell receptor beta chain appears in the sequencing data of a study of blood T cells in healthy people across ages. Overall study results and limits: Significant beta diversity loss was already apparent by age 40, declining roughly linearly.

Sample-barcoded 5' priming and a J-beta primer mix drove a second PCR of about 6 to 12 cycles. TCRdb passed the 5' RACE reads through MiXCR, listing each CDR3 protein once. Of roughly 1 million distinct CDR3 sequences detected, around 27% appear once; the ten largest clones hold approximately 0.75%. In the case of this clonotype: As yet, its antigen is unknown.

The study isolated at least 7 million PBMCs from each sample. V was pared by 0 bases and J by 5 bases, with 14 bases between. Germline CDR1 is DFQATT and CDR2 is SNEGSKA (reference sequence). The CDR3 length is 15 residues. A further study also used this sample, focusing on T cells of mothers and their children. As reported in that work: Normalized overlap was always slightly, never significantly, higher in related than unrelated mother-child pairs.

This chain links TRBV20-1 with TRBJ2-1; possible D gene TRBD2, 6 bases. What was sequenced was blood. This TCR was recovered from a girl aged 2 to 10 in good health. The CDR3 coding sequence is TGCAGTGCTAGAGATGGCGGGATTGGAAACAATGAGCAGTTCTTC. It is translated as CSARDGGIGNNEQFF.